The entry below describes one T cell receptor beta chain. This clonotype was counted at least ten times. Its antigen has not been determined. Base qualities are not provided; no much larger clone lies one nucleotide away. This specimen belongs to a study of liver allograft versus peripheral blood T cells (dated by TCRdb to between 2020 and 2021). General notes on the study: The study compared the T cell receptor repertoires present in transplanted livers with the repertoires present in the peripheral blood of liver transplant recipients.

The CDR3 has 15 amino acids, counting the end cysteine and phenylalanine. Only CDR3 DNA remains: 45 bases, in frame from the first base. Looking up the germline V gene yields CDR1 MNHNS and CDR2 SASEGT. The V end loses 7 bases and the J end loses 3 bases, and a stretch of 19 bases separates them. Results and caveats for the whole study, not just this receptor: T cell receptor repertoires inside liver allografts were reported to differ from those detected in peripheral blood.

These reads were obtained on an Illumina MiSeq. TCRdb took the public reads, trimmed them with fastp at Q25, ran MiXCR for clone calling and kept in-frame beta chains. All rows with the same CDR3 protein become a single entry with the most common DNA and genes. For this sample there are 2,500 to 3,000 distinct CDR3 sequences; approximately 20% appear just once. Around 33% of the sample comes from the top ten. This receptor was identified in a human patient who had a liver transplant. Donor T cells from the graft may be present among the T cells after a transplant. The chain links TRBV6-1 with TRBJ2-7; the D call is possibly TRBD1 or TRBD2, each sharing 6 bases. CDR3 reads: CASTPPGGPYYEQYF. The nucleotides read TGTGCCAGCACCCCACCCGGGGGCCCCTACTACGAGCAGTACTTC.